The next 14 T cell receptor beta chains were all read from a single sample in a study of shared clonotypes between healthy human individuals. CD8 cells classed as naive were CD45RO-negative and positively selected for CCR7, excluding terminally differentiated effector memory CD45RA+ cells. Only in-frame clones appear in the TCRdb table, and some are missing; sequencing was by immunoSEQ multiplex PCR. The profile shows approximately 2,000,000 clones, 93% of them singletons. The sequenced material came from naive CD8+ T cells from PBMCs. These receptors were obtained from a man between 18 and 35 years old in good health. Some clones in this sample may be carry-over from other donors' samples.

The J gene is TRBJ2-1, the V gene TRBV6-5; D might be TRBD2 (5 bases). This CDR3 is 14 amino acids long. Germline V gives CDR1 MNHEY, CDR2 SVGAGI. V was pared by 0 bases and J by 9 bases, with 12 bases between. CDR3 region: CASSYSKVRGEQFF. CDR3 DNA sequence: TGTGCCAGCAGTTACTCGAAGGTCCGGGGTGAGCAGTTCTTC.

The J gene is TRBJ1-1, the V gene TRBV28; 7 bases agree with TRBD1. Trimming took 6 bases from V and 7 from J; bases not matched to a gene: 8. The germline V gene encodes CDR1 MDHEN and CDR2 SYDVKM. The length of the CDR3 is 13 residues. The CDR3 DNA sequence: TGTGCCAGCAGCAGACAGGGATTGATTGAAGCTTTCTTT. Amino acids: CASSRQGLIEAFF.

The J gene is TRBJ2-3, the V gene TRBV27; tentatively, D is TRBD1 or TRBD2 (6 bases each). Germline values: CDR1 MNHEY, CDR2 SMNVEV (reference sequence). V was cut by 4 bases and J by 1 base, with 12 bases left in between. The CDR3 covers 15 residues. CDR3 bases: TGTGCCAGCAGTTCCGGACAGCGGGGCACAGATACGCAGTATTTT. Translated, it gives CASSSGQRGTDTQYF.

The V gene is TRBV16, the J gene TRBJ2-7; no reliable D call. V was cut by 0 bases and J by 4 bases, with 13 bases left in between. This CDR3 is 15 amino acids long. Germline CDR1 is KGHSY and CDR2 is FQNENV. The CDR3 DNA reads TGTGCCAGCAGCCAATCGCGGCAGAACGTTTACGAGCAGTACTTC. Its translation: CASSQSRQNVYEQYF.

The chain combines TRBV15 with TRBJ2-1; TRBD2 matches 7 bases. V shed 1 base, J shed 0 bases, and the junction held 3 bases outside the gene matches. Germline V lookup: CDR1 LNHNV, CDR2 YYDKDF (reference sequence). This CDR3 comprises 16 residues. CDR3 sequence (DNA): TGTGCCACCAGCAGAGGGCGGGGGAGCTCCTACAATGAGCAGTTCTTC. The encoded protein is CATSRGRGSSYNEQFF.

The chain has TRBV6-5 and TRBJ2-2, with 12 bases matching TRBD1. The CDR3 runs 15 residues. Germline V lookup: CDR1 MNHEY, CDR2 SVGAGI. V shed 6 bases and J 6 bases; nucleotides not matched to a gene: 5. In DNA, the CDR3 is TGTGCCAGCAGCTCCGGGACAGGGGGCCCCGGGGAGCTGTTTTTT. As protein: CASSSGTGGPGELFF.

The gene calls are TRBV9 and TRBJ2-1, with TRBD2 identical over 7 bases. Trimming took 4 bases from V and 1 from J; bases not matched to a gene: 8. The germline V gene has CDR1 SGDLS and CDR2 YYNGEE. The CDR3 has 16 amino acids. CDR3 sequence: CASSPPGGRSYNEQFF. Written as DNA, the CDR3 is TGTGCCAGCAGCCCCCCCGGGGGGAGGTCCTACAATGAGCAGTTCTTC.

The chain uses TRBV2 and TRBJ2-7; TRBD1 might be the D (6 bases). The CDR3 length is 17 residues. Trimming removed 0 bases at V and 0 bases at J, with 15 bases between. Germline-derived CDR1 and CDR2 are SNHLY and FYNNEI. This chain's CDR3 is CASSEARSGVFSYEQYF. In DNA form, the CDR3 reads TGTGCCAGCAGTGAAGCCAGATCAGGGGTCTTCTCCTACGAGCAGTACTTC.

The chain uses TRBV10-3 and TRBJ2-7, with D tentatively TRBD2 (5 bases). This CDR3 contains 14 residues. Deletions cut 4 bases from V and 5 bases from J, with 15 bases between. Germline CDR1 reads ENHRY; CDR2 reads SYGVKD. The CDR3 DNA reads TGTGCCATCAGTGTGCAGGAGTTCGGGAACGAGCAGTACTTC. Translating gives CAISVQEFGNEQYF.

This chain links TRBV28 with TRBJ2-7; D uncertain. V gave up 5 bases and J gave up 6 bases, with 11 bases separating them. Per germline, CDR1 MDHEN and CDR2 SYDVKM. The CDR3 is made up of 12 amino acids. CDR3 sequence: CASSPPRVEQYF. The DNA of the CDR3 is TGTGCCAGCAGTCCACCAAGGGTCGAGCAGTACTTC.

The chain joins TRBV27 to TRBJ2-5; 8 positions match TRBD1. The CDR3 runs 16 residues. The germline gives CDR1 MNHEY, CDR2 SMNVEV (reference sequence). J was trimmed by 4 bases and V by 3 bases; bases with no gene match: 10. CDR3 residues: CASSFHTTGGRETQYF. In DNA form, the CDR3 reads TGTGCCAGCAGTTTTCACACTACAGGGGGGAGAGAGACCCAGTACTTC.

This clone was seen a handful of times. The chain combines TRBV2 with TRBJ1-5; D ambiguous. Germline-derived CDR1 and CDR2 are SNHLY and FYNNEI. V lost 3 bases and J 0 bases, leaving 9 bases between the germline ends. The CDR3 consists of 15 residues. CDR3 protein: CASSEAGSSNQPQHF. The DNA for the CDR3 is TGTGCCAGCAGTGAGGCCGGGAGTAGCAATCAGCCCCAGCATTTT.

The chain is built from TRBV11-1 and TRBJ2-7; D gene unclear. Germline-derived CDR1 and CDR2 are SGHAT and FQDESV (reference sequence). The CDR3 is 12 amino acids. The V end lost 5 bases, the J end lost 5 bases, and 10 bases lay between the germline ends. The CDR3 protein is CASSQLMDEQYF. The CDR3 DNA reads as TGTGCCAGCAGCCAATTAATGGACGAGCAGTACTTC.

This clone came up once. The chain employs TRBV6-5 and TRBJ2-7, with D perhaps being TRBD1 or TRBD2 (5 bases each). The CDR3 totals 11 residues. Germline V CDR1 and CDR2: MNHEY, SVGAGI. V lost 8 bases, J lost 7 bases, and 12 bases lay in between. DNA for the CDR3: TGTGCCAGCTTACGGGGCGAGGAGCAGTACTTC. Translating it yields CASLRGEEQYF.